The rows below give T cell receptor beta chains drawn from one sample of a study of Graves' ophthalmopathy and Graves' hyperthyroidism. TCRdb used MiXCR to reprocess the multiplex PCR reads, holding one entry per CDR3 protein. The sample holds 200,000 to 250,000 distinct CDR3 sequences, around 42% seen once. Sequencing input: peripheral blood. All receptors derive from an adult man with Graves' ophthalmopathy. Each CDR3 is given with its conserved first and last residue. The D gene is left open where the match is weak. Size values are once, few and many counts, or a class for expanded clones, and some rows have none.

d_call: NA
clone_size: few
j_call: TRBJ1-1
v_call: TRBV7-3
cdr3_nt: TGTGCCAGCAGCTTAACTGGCTCCGGAGGCACTGAAGCTTTCTTT
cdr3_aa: CASSLTGSGGTEAFF

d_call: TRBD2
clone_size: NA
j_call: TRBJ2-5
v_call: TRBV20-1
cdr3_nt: TGCAGTGCTACAAGGACTAGCAGGGAGACCCAGTACTTC
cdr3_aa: CSATRTSRETQYF

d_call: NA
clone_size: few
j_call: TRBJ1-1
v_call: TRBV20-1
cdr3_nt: TGCAGTGCTAGAGATGAGGGGCTCGTGGTTTGGGGAGCTTTCTTT
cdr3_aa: CSARDEGLVVWGAFF

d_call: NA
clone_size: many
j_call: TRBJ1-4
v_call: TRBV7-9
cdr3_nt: TGTGCCAGCAGCTTAGGGGCAGGAACTAATGAAAAACTGTTTTTT
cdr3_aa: CASSLGAGTNEKLFF

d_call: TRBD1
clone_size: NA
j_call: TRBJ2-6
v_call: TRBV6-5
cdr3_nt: TGTGCCAGCAGTTCGGGACAGTTCCTGACTTTC
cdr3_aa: CASSSGQFLTF

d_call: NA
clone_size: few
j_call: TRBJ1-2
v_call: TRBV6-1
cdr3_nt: TGTGCCAGCAGTGAACGGGGGGCATATGGCTACACCTTC
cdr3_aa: CASSERGAYGYTF

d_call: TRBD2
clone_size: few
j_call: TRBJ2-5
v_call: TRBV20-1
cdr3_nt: TGCAGTGCTAATGATCTAGCGGGCCAAGAGACCCAGTACTTC
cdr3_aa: CSANDLAGQETQYF

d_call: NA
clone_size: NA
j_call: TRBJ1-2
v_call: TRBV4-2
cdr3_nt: TGTGCCAGCAGCCAAGGGGTTTTGGGCTACACCTTC
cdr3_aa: CASSQGVLGYTF

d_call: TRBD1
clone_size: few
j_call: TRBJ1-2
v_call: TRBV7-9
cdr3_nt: TGTGCCAGCAGCCTGCCGGGACAGGGGGCCTATGGCTACACCTTC
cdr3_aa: CASSLPGQGAYGYTF

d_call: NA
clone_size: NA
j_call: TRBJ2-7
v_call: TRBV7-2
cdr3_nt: TGTGCCAGCAGCCGAAGTAGGTTTTACGAGCAGTACTTC
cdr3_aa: CASSRSRFYEQYF

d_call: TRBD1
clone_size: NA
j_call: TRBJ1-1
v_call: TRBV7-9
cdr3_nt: TGTGCCAGCAGCTCCCAACCCGGGACAGCAAGGAACACTGAAGCTTTCTTT
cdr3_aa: CASSSQPGTARNTEAFF

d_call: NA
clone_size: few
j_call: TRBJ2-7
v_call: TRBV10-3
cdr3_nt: TGTGCCATCTCCGGGCCGGCTGCCGAGCAGTACTTC
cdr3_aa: CAISGPAAEQYF

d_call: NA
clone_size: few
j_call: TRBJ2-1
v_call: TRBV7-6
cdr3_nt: TGTGCCAGCAGCTCCTCGGACGGGAATGAGCAGTTCTTC
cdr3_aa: CASSSSDGNEQFF

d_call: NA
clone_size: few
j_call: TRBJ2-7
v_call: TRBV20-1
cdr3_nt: TGCAGTGCTAGGTCCGGTCACTCCGTCTACGAGCAGTACTTC
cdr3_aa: CSARSGHSVYEQYF

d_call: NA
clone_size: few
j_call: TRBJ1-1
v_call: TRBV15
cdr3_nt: TGTGCCACCAGCAGGGGGGCCAGTGAAGCTTTCTTT
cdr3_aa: CATSRGASEAFF

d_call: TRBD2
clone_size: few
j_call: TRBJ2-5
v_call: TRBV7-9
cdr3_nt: TGTGCAAGCGGCCCCATGCGGGAGGGCCAAGAGACCCAGTACTTC
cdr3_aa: CASGPMREGQETQYF

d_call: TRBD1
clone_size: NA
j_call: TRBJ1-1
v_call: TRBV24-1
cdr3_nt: TGTGCCACCAGTTTAGGACAGGGGAACACTGAAGCTTTCTTT
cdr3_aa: CATSLGQGNTEAFF

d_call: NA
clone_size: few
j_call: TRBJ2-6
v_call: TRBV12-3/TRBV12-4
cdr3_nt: TGTGCCAGCAGTTTAAGAGGAGGGATCGGGGCCAACGTCCTGACTTTC
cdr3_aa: CASSLRGGIGANVLTF

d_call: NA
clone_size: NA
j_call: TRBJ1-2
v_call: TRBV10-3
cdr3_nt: TGTGCCAGCCGTCGGTCGGGGAGGAATGGCTACACCTTC
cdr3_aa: CASRRSGRNGYTF

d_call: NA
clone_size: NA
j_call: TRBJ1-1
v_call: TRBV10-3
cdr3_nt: TGTGCCATCAGTACCCTCTCAGAGAACACTGAAGCTTTCTTT
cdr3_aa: CAISTLSENTEAFF

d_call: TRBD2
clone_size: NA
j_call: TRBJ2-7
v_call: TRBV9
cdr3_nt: TGTGCCAGCAGCCCCTCAGGGGGACTAGCGGGAGTCTACGAGCAGTACTTC
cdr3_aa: CASSPSGGLAGVYEQYF

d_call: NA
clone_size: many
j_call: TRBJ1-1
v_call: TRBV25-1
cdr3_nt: TGTGCCAGCAGTGAACTTGGGAGTGAAGCTTTCTTT
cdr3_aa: CASSELGSEAFF

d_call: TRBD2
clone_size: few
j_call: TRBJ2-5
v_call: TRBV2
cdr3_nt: TGTGCCAGCAGTGAGGATAGCGGGTACCAAGAGACCCAGTACTTC
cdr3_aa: CASSEDSGYQETQYF

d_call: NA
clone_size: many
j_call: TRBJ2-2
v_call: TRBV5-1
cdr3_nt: TGTGCCAGCAGCTTGGCGGGGACCGGGGAGCTGTTTTTT
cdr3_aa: CASSLAGTGELFF

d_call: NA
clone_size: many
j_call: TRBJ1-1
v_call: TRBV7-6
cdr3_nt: TGTGCCAGCAGCTCACCAATGAACACTGAAGCTTTCTTT
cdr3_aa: CASSSPMNTEAFF

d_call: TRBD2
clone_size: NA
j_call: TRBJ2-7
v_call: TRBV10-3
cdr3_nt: TGTGCCAGCAGTTCGGGACTAGCTAACGGCGAGCAGTACTTC
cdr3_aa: CASSSGLANGEQYF

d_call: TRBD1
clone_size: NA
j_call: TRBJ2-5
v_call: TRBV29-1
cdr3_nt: TGCAGCGTTCGACAGGGGCGGGAGACCCAGTACTTC
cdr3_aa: CSVRQGRETQYF

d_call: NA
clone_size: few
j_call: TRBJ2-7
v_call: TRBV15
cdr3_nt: TGTGCCACCAGCAGAGTGACCGGGAATCGGTACGAGCAGTACTTC
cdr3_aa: CATSRVTGNRYEQYF

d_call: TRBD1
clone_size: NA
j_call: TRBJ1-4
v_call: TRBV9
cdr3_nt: TGTGCCAGCTCACCGCTCACCGGGACAGGGAACGAAAAACTGTTTTTT
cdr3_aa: CASSPLTGTGNEKLFF

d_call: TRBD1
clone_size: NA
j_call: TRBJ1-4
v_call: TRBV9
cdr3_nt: TGTGCCAGCAGCTTCCGGACAGGGGAAAAACTGTTTTTT
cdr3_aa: CASSFRTGEKLFF

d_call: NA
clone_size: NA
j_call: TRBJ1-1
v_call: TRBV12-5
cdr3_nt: TGTGCTAGTGGGACCGGAACTGAAGCTTTCTTT
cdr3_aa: CASGTGTEAFF

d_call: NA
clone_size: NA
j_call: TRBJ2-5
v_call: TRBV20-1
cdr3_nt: TGCAGTGCTAGAGAAGGGTCCAGGCTGGGGGAGACCCAGTACTTC
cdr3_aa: CSAREGSRLGETQYF

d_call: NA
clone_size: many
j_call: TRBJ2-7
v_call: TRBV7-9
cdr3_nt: TGTGCCAGCAGTTTAGGACCGTCGTACGAGCAGTACTTC
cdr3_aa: CASSLGPSYEQYF

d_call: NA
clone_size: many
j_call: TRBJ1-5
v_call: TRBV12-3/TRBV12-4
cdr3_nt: TGTGCCAGCAGTACAGGGTCGGGCCCCCAGCATTTT
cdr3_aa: CASSTGSGPQHF

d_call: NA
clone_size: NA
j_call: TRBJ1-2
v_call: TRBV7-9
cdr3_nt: TGTGCCAGCAGCTTATTGTCGTGGCAGGTGGGAGGCTACACCTTC
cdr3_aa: CASSLLSWQVGGYTF

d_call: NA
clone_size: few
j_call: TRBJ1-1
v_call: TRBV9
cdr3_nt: TGTGCCAGCACCCTTCGGGAGGGGGGGAACACTGAAGCTTTCTTT
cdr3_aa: CASTLREGGNTEAFF

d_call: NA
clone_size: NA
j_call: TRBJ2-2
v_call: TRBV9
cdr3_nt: TGCGCCAGCAGCTTGGGGCGGGGTGAGACCGGGGAGCTGTTTTTT
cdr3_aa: CASSLGRGETGELFF

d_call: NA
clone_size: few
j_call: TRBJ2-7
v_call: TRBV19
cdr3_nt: TGTGCCAGTAGTATAGATATGAGTGTTGTTGCCGAGCAGTACTTC
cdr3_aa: CASSIDMSVVAEQYF

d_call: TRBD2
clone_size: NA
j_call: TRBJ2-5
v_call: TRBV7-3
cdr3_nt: TGTGCCAGCAGCTTAGGGGGGGGACGGGGAGAGACCCAGTACTTC
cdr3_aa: CASSLGGGRGETQYF

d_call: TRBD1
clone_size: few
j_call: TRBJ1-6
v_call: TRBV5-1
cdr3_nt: TGCGCCAGCAGCTTTTCGACAGGGAATTATAATTCACCCCTCCACTTT
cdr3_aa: CASSFSTGNYNSPLHF

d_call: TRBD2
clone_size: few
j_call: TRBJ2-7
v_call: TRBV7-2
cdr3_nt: TGTGCCAGCAGCTTGACTAGCGGACTAACCTACGAGCAGTACTTC
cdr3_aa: CASSLTSGLTYEQYF